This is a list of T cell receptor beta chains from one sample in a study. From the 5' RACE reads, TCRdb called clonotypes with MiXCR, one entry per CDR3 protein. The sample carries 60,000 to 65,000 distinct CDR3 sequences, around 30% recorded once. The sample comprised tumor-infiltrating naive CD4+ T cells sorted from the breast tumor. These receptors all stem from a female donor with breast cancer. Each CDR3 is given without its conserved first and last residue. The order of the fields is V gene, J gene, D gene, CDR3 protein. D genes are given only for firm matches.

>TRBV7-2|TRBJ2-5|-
ASSLNKGGGETQY
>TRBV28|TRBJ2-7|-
ASSLGGLLYGEQY
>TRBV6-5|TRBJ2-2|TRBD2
ASSYTSSAGGTGELF
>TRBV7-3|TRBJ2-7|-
ASSPRGGSGGEQY
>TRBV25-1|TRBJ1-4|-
ASRSTGTEKLF
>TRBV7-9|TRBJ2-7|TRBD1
ASSLTGAYEQY
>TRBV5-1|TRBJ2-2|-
ASSLVGNTGELF
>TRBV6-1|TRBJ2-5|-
ASNRGSAQY
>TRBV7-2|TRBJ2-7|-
ASSLLGKETYEQY
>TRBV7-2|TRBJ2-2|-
ASSLSYANTGELF
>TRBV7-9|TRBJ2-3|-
ASSFEVRTDTQY
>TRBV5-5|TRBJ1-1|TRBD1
ASSLGTGSMNTEAF
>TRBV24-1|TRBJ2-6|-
ATSDPDGSGANVLT
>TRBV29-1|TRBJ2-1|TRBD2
SADLAGAWNEQF
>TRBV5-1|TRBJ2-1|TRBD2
ASSSGLADSYNEQF
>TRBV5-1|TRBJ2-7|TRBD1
ASSKTQGNSYEQY
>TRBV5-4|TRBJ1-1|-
ASSLWPRLDTEAF
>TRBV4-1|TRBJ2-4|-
ASSQAGVKNIQY
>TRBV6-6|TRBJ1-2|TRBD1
ASTRSGQGAMGYGYT
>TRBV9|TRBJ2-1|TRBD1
ASSVGQGNEQF
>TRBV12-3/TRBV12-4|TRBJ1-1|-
ASSFTEAF
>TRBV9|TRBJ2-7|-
ASSPVGGTGYEQY
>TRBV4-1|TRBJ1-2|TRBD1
TSSPVEGAAYGYT
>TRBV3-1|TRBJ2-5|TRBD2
ASSQEAAGVRETQY
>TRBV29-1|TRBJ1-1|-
SSQIVREAF
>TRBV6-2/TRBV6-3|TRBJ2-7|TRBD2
ASRFDGGAVYEQC
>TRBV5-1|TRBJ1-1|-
ASSSDPQMNTEAF
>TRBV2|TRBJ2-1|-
ASSVVPSSYNEQF
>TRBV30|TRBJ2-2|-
AWSVRPNTGELF
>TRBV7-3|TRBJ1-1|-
ASSPILNTEAF
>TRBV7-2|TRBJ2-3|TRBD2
ASSFTPLAGGVTDTQY
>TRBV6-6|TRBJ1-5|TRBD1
ASSYFPTDRANQPQH
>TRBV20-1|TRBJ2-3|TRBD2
SALLAGWPSTDTQY
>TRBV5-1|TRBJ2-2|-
ASSLEPATGELF
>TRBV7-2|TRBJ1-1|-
ASSTGTGIRAF
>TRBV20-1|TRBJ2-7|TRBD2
SARDPGTSGRDYEQY
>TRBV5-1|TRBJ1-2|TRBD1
ASREPDRAHGYT
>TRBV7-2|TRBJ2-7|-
ASSLPHLEQY
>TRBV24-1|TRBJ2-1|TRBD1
ATSDPQTGSSYNEQF
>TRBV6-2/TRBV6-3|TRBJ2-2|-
ASTEGQGGTGELF